This section outlines one T cell receptor beta chain sequence together with its context. The antigen is undetermined. Trimming removed 4 bases from V and 2 bases from J; junction bases left unmatched: 5. The CDR3 has 15 amino acids. From germline, CDR1 is MNHEY and CDR2 SMNVEV (reference sequence). Depth targeted 1 in 200,000 to 1 in 1 million T cells, averaging 10x coverage per clonotype. The table came from immunoSEQ multiplex PCR; TCRdb's copy has only in-frame clones and leaves some out. The table includes fewer than 90,000 clones, roughly two thirds detected once. The data derive from a study of cytotoxic CD8 clonotypes in ibrutinib-treated CLL. Regarding the study as a whole: Baseline clonality was higher than in age-matched healthy donors and moved in step with circulating CD8+ T-cell counts. Clonality rose at ibrutinib response, held steady in sustained remission, and fell toward baseline at progression. Public clonotypes, rarely seen, contracted or held steady on treatment.

The TCR sequence derives from a human donor with chronic lymphocytic leukemia. The sequenced sample was PBMCs, obtained after 12 months of ibrutinib treatment. J is TRBJ2-5 and V is TRBV27, with TRBD1 matching 9 bases. CDR3 region: CASSSSGTGQETQYF. In DNA form, the CDR3 reads TGTGCCAGCAGTTCCTCCGGGACAGGGCAAGAGACCCAGTACTTC.